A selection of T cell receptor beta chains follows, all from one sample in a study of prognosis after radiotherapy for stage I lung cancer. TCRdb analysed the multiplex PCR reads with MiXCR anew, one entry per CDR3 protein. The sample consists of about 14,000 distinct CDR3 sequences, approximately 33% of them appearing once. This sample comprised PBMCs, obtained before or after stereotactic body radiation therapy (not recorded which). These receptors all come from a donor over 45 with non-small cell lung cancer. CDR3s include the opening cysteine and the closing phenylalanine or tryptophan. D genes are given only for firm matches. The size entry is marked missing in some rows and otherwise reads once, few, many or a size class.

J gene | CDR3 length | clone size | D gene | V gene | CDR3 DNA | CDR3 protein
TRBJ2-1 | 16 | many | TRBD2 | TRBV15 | TGTGCCACCAGCAGATTTAGCGGGAAATCTTACAATGAGCAGTTCTTC | CATSRFSGKSYNEQFF
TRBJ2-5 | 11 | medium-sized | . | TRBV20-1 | TGCAGTGCTAGACAGCAAGAGACCCAGTACTTC | CSARQQETQYF
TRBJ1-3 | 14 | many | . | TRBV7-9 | TGTGCCAGCAGCTTAGGAGGGTCTGGAAACACCATATATTTT | CASSLGGSGNTIYF
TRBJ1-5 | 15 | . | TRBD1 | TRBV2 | TGTGCCAGCAGTGGCCAGGGGGCCAACAATCAGCCCCAGCATTTT | CASSGQGANNQPQHF
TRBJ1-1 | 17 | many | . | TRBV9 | TGTGCCAGCAGCCCCAGTGGATCTCAGCTTATGAACACTGAAGCTTTCTTT | CASSPSGSQLMNTEAFF
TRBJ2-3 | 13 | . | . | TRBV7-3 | TGTGCCAGCTTAGGGTTAAGCACAGATACGCAGTATTTT | CASLGLSTDTQYF
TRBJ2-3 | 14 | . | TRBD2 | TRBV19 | TGTGCCAGTAATAGAGCGGGAGGCACAGATACGCAGTATTTT | CASNRAGGTDTQYF
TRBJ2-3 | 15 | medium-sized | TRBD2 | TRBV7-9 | TGTGCCAGCAGCTTACGCGGGAGAGGGGTAGATACGCAGTATTTT | CASSLRGRGVDTQYF
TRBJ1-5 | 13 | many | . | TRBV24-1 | TGTGCCACAGCTCAGTGGGGCAATCAGCCCCAGCATTTT | CATAQWGNQPQHF
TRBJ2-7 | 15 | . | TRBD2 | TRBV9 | TGTGCCAGCAGCGCCTGGAAGGGAGGGCGGTACGAGCAGTACTTC | CASSAWKGGRYEQYF
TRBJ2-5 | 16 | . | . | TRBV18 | TGTGCCAGCTCACCAGGAGACATACAGGGCCCCAGAGACCAGTACTTC | CASSPGDIQGPRDQYF